The 27 T cell receptor beta chains below all came from one sample that was sequenced in a study of blood T cell repertoires in COVID-19. The protocol was immunoSEQ multiplex PCR, while the TCRdb copy is restricted to in-frame clones and leaves out a portion. There are tens of thousands of clones in the sample; 70% to 90% occur only once, and about 10% lies in the top ten. The specimen was peripheral blood. The receptors stem from a human donor in a cohort sampled during active COVID-19. The donor label of this sample is uncertain.

The chain employs TRBV19 and TRBJ2-3, with 9 bases fitting TRBD1. In germline, CDR1 is LNHDA, CDR2 SQIVND (reference sequence). The CDR3 length is 15 residues. V dropped 1 base and J dropped 4; count of bases not matched to a gene: 3. CDR3 in amino acids: CASSIAQGASDTQYF. CDR3 sequence (DNA): TGTGCCAGTAGTATAGCACAGGGGGCCTCAGATACGCAGTATTTT.

V usage is TRBV27 and J usage is TRBJ1-4, with TRBD1 identical over 7 bases. The germline V gene encodes CDR1 MNHEY and CDR2 SMNVEV (reference sequence). The CDR3 runs 15 residues. Trimming at V came to 3 bases and at J to 6 bases, leaving 7 bases not matched to a gene. The DNA of the CDR3 is TGTGCCAGCAGTTTCGGTAGACAGGGAGATGAAAAACTGTTTTTT. This codes for CASSFGRQGDEKLFF.

This clone has a handful of counts. The chain is built from TRBV15 and TRBJ2-1; possibly TRBD1 for D (6 bases). There are 16 residues in the CDR3. Germline lookup yields CDR1 LNHNV and CDR2 YYDKDF (reference sequence). Trimming cost V 3 bases and J 10 bases, with 22 bases left between them. In DNA, the CDR3 is TGTGCCACCAGCAGCCCCTCGATGGGGGCCCGCGGAGAGCAGTTCTTC. This encodes CATSSPSMGARGEQFF.

The rearrangement joins TRBV11-3 to TRBJ2-7; D gene ambiguous. Germline V gene lookup returns CDR1 SGHNT and CDR2 YENEEA. The CDR3 length is 13 residues. V gave up 3 bases and J gave up 3 bases, with 9 bases separating them. The CDR3 sequence: CASSFLTGYEQYF. CDR3 nucleotide sequence: TGTGCCAGCAGCTTCCTCACCGGCTACGAGCAGTACTTC.

The chain has TRBV5-1 and TRBJ2-3; 9 positions match TRBD2. V shed 0 bases, J shed 3 bases, and the junction held 5 bases outside the gene matches. CDR3 length: 16 amino acids. In germline, CDR1 is SGHRS, CDR2 YFSETQ. The CDR3 here is CASSLAGLAGTDTQYF. CDR3 nucleotides: TGCGCCAGCAGCTTGGCCGGGCTAGCGGGAACAGATACGCAGTATTTT.

The chain carries TRBV11-2 and TRBJ2-7; D is possibly TRBD2 (7 bases). Trimming removed 5 bases at V and 5 bases at J, with 22 bases between. Germline V gene data show CDR1 as SGHAT and CDR2 as FQNNGV. This CDR3 has 16 amino acids. CDR3 DNA: TGTGCCAGCAGCCTTTCGACGGGGGCGGGAGAGGACGAGCAGTACTTC. The encoded protein is CASSLSTGAGEDEQYF.

This clone has only one observation. The J gene is TRBJ2-3, the V gene TRBV7-9, with 10 bases fitting TRBD2. Germline CDR1 SEHNR, CDR2 FQNEAQ (reference sequence). The CDR3 loop spans 17 amino acids. Germline trimming cut 4 bases from V and 2 bases from J; bases unmatched to any gene: 9. CDR3 in DNA: TGTGCCAGCAGCTACCCCGGACTAGCGGTAACCACAGATACGCAGTATTTT. As protein: CASSYPGLAVTTDTQYF.

The J gene is TRBJ2-7, the V gene TRBV18, with TRBD1 matching 12 bases. The V gene's germline CDR1 is KGHSH and CDR2 LQKENI. This CDR3 spans 15 amino acids. V lost 0 bases and J lost 5; bases outside the gene matches: 2. The CDR3 sequence: CASSPPGQGAHEQYF. CDR3 bases: TGTGCCAGCTCACCACCGGGACAGGGGGCTCACGAGCAGTACTTC.

The chain combines TRBV5-1 with TRBJ1-1, with D possibly TRBD1 on 6 matching bases. CDR3 length: 14 amino acids. V lost 6 bases and J lost 3, with 15 bases in between. CDR1 and CDR2 (germline): SGHRS, YFSETQ. CDR3 in DNA: TGCGCCAGCACCCCTATGTCAGGGGACACTGAAGCTTTCTTT. Encoded protein: CASTPMSGDTEAFF.

The V call is TRBV27, the J call TRBJ2-7; tentatively, D is TRBD2 (7 bases). The V end was cut by 4 bases, the J end by 3 bases, with 19 bases between. The CDR3 is made up of 16 amino acids. The germline V gene encodes CDR1 MNHEY and CDR2 SMNVEV (reference sequence). CDR3 in DNA: TGTGCCAGCAGTTCACCCCGGGGGGCGGGAGTCTACGAGCAGTACTTC. Protein: CASSSPRGAGVYEQYF.

This clone was seen once. The chain uses TRBV3-1 (or the pseudogene TRBV3-2) and TRBJ2-3; 9 bases are a match to TRBD2. The CDR3 totals 18 residues. Per the germline V gene, CDR1 is LGHDT and CDR2 is YNNKEL (reference sequence). Trimming at V came to 0 bases and at J to 1 base, leaving 8 bases not matched to a gene. The CDR3 reads CASSQDGSGRLGTDTQYF. The CDR3 DNA reads as TGTGCCAGCAGCCAAGATGGGAGCGGGAGGCTGGGCACAGATACGCAGTATTTT.

This clone was picked up one time. The chain combines TRBV11-2 with TRBJ1-1, with D maybe TRBD1 (6 bases). The germline V and J ends were trimmed by 5 bases and 3 bases, with 16 bases remaining between them. The CDR3 loop spans 15 amino acids. Germline CDR1 and CDR2: SGHAT and FQNNGV. CDR3 protein: CASSLRGGRDTEAFF. CDR3 in DNA: TGTGCCAGCAGCCTGAGGGGGGGCCGCGACACTGAAGCTTTCTTT.

The J gene is TRBJ2-1, the V gene TRBV6-1, with D unresolved. This CDR3 has 17 amino acids. Germline V gene lookup returns CDR1 MNHNS and CDR2 SASEGT. V was trimmed by 2 bases and J by 2 bases, leaving 16 bases between them. CDR3 region: CASSETPGDAAYNEQFF. CDR3 sequence (DNA): TGTGCCAGCAGTGAAACCCCCGGTGACGCGGCCTACAATGAGCAGTTCTTC.

This clone came up once. The CDR3 nucleotides read TGTGCCAGCAGTTACGACAGCACCTTCACCTACGAGCAGTACTTC. As protein: CASSYDSTFTYEQYF. This sequence joins TRBV6-5 and TRBJ2-7, with a weak D call TRBD1 (5 bases). Germline CDR1 and CDR2: MNHEY and SVGAGI. Between the trimmed V and J ends, which lost 2 bases and 2 bases, there was a span of 13 bases. The CDR3 loop spans 15 amino acids.

V gene TRBV5-1 combines with J gene TRBJ2-2, with TRBD1 identical over 7 bases. Germline CDR1 is SGHRS and CDR2 is YFSETQ. This CDR3 region has 17 residues. After removal of 5 bases from V and 2 bases from J, the junction contained 12 bases not matched to a gene. Here the CDR3 reads CASRGIGTVLNTGELFF. CDR3 sequence (DNA): TGCGCCAGCAGGGGGATAGGGACAGTACTAAACACCGGGGAGCTGTTTTTT.

This clone was seen more than once but under ten times. J is TRBJ2-2 and V is TRBV11-3; possible D gene TRBD1, 5 bases. Germline CDR1 is SGHNT and CDR2 is YENEEA. This CDR3 comprises 16 residues. Trimming removed 5 bases from V and 2 bases from J, with 15 bases in between. CDR3 sequence: CASSARAGLNTGELFF. The DNA of the CDR3 is TGTGCCAGCAGCGCTCGGGCAGGGTTAAACACCGGGGAGCTGTTTTTT.

Only one count was recorded for this clone. This chain uses TRBV5-4 with TRBJ2-2; 9 bases align to TRBD1. Germline trimming cut 7 bases from V and 6 bases from J; bases unmatched to any gene: 13. Germline V gene sequence: CDR1 SGHNT, CDR2 YYREEE (reference sequence). The CDR3 runs 16 residues. CDR3: CASSGRTGVSAGELFF. Here the CDR3 DNA reads TGTGCCAGCTCAGGGAGGACAGGGGTGTCTGCCGGGGAGCTGTTTTTT.

The V call is TRBV5-1, the J call TRBJ1-6; possibly TRBD1 for D (6 bases). This CDR3 is built from 14 residues. V lost 6 bases to trimming and J lost 7 bases, with 14 bases between them. CDR1 and CDR2 from the germline V gene are SGHRS and YFSETQ. CDR3 protein: CASKTGSDNSPLHF. CDR3 DNA: TGCGCCAGCAAAACAGGGAGTGACAATTCACCCCTCCACTTT.

V gene TRBV7-2 combines with J gene TRBJ1-1; TRBD1 might be the D (5 bases). Germline values: CDR1 SGHTA, CDR2 FQGNSA. This CDR3 is 14 amino acids long. Trimming cost V 7 bases and J 0 bases, with 12 bases left between them. The CDR3 DNA follows: TGTGCCAGCACCCGAAACAGGATGAACACTGAAGCTTTCTTT. Its translation is CASTRNRMNTEAFF.

CDR3 loop: CSYIQAPQGVRAFF. In nucleotides, the CDR3 is TGCAGCTATATCCAGGCGCCCCAGGGGGTGAGAGCTTTCTTT. This rearrangement joins TRBV29-1 to TRBJ1-1; 7 bases fit TRBD1. This CDR3 has 14 amino acids. From germline, CDR1 is SQVTM and CDR2 ANQGSEA. The junction had 19 bases not matched to a gene; V was cut back by 8 bases and J by 10 bases.

This clone has just a few counts. J is TRBJ2-7 and V is TRBV4-1; 10 nucleotides align to TRBD1. The CDR3 spans 17 residues. Losses at the gene ends were 3 bases for V and 5 bases for J; bases not matched to a gene: 13. Germline V gene sequence: CDR1 MGHRA, CDR2 YSYEKL. DNA of the CDR3: TGCGCCAGCAGCCAGTTTTCCGCGACAGGGGGCCTCGACGAGCAGTACTTC. This translates into CASSQFSATGGLDEQYF.

The chain recombines TRBV30 with TRBJ2-7; the match to TRBD1 covers 8 bases. V shed 3 bases and J 1 base; nucleotides not matched to a gene: 2. The CDR3 is 13 amino acids. In germline, CDR1 is GTSNPN, CDR2 SVGIG (reference sequence). CDR3: CAWSRDRSYEQYF. CDR3 in DNA: TGTGCCTGGAGCCGGGACAGGTCCTACGAGCAGTACTTC.

The chain recombines TRBV6-1 with TRBJ2-2; TRBD1 is a possible D gene (6 bases). Germline-derived CDR1 and CDR2 are MNHNS and SASEGT. CDR3 length: 14 residues. Trimming left V 2 bases short and J 5 bases short, with 9 bases between. For the CDR3, the DNA is TGTGCCAGCAGTGAAAGGGGGAGAACCGGGGAGCTGTTTTTT. It encodes CASSERGRTGELFF.

This chain joins TRBV27 and TRBJ2-3; weak D call: TRBD1 (6 bases). The CDR3 runs to 15 residues. Trimming left V 6 bases short and J 6 bases short, with 19 bases between. Per germline, CDR1 MNHEY and CDR2 SMNVEV (reference sequence). CDR3 nucleotides: TGTGCCAGCAGCCTCGGACAGCCATCATCGGATACGCAGTATTTT. Protein product: CASSLGQPSSDTQYF.

This chain joins TRBV25-1 and TRBJ1-1; 7 nucleotides agree with TRBD1. Germline CDR1 is MGHDK and CDR2 is SYGVNS. V gave up 6 bases and J gave up 4 bases; unmatched junction bases: 2. The CDR3 spans 12 residues. CDR3 nucleotides: TGTGCCAGCAGGACAGGGTTCACTGAAGCTTTCTTT. Its translation is CASRTGFTEAFF.

The chain recombines TRBV5-1 with TRBJ2-7; 9 positions agree with TRBD2. V dropped 0 bases and J dropped 6; count of bases not matched to a gene: 7. CDR1 and CDR2 (germline): SGHRS, YFSETQ. The CDR3 sequence is 15 residues long. CDR3: CASSLAPGLALEQYF. The CDR3 DNA is TGCGCCAGCAGCTTGGCACCGGGACTAGCTCTCGAGCAGTACTTC.

This clone was seen a single time. The chain recombines TRBV5-4 with TRBJ2-7; D is possibly TRBD2 (6 bases). Per the germline V gene, CDR1 is SGHNT and CDR2 is YYREEE (reference sequence). The CDR3 spans 14 residues. Trimming removed 7 bases at V and 7 bases at J, with 21 bases between. DNA for the CDR3: TGTGCCAGCGAACCGGGAGTTGGCGCGAGAGAGCAGTACTTC. This translates into CASEPGVGAREQYF.